Each of the 13 T cell receptor beta chains below was sequenced from the same sample in a study of CD8 T cells in ankylosing spondylitis (TCRdb year 2017). To prepare the library, 5' RACE was applied. TCRdb lists the instrument as Illumina HiSeq 2500. TCRdb reran the public reads through fastp at Q25 and MiXCR, keeping productive beta chains. One record per CDR3 amino acid sequence lists the most common genes and DNA. The sample profile shows 250,000 to 350,000 distinct CDR3 sequences; around 20% of them were found once. Roughly 8% of the sample is held by the ten biggest clonotypes. Sequencing input: blood, either unsorted or a sorted T cell fraction (not recorded which). The receptor source for this set is a male donor with ankylosing spondylitis or in good health (not recorded which).

This rearrangement joins TRBV5-1 to TRBJ2-3, with 8 bases identical to TRBD2. CDR1 is SGHRS and CDR2 is YFSETQ in the germline V gene. The CDR3 is made up of 17 amino acids. V lost 0 bases and J lost 3; bases outside the gene matches: 9. Here the CDR3 DNA reads TGCGCCAGCAGCTTGGCCGCTTCGGGAGGGCGGACAGATACGCAGTATTTT. This sequence encodes CASSLAASGGRTDTQYF.

This chain connects TRBV5-1 to TRBJ2-3; 12 bases line up with TRBD2. The CDR3 totals 17 residues. CDR1 and CDR2 from the germline V gene are SGHRS and YFSETQ. The V and J ends lost 4 bases and 5 bases, in that order; junction bases with no gene match: 11. Here the CDR3 DNA reads TGCGCCAGCAGCAAAAGGTTGACTAGCGGGAGTGTAGATACGCAGTATTTT. Encoded protein: CASSKRLTSGSVDTQYF.

This chain links TRBV29-1 with TRBJ2-7; D is undetermined. V was cut by 4 bases and J by 3 bases, with 7 bases left in between. CDR3 length equals 11 residues. Germline V gene lookup returns CDR1 SQVTM and CDR2 ANQGSEA. DNA for the CDR3: TGCAGCGTTGCGGAGATCTACGAGCAGTACGTC. It yields the protein CSVAEIYEQYV.

Many counts were recorded for this clonotype. The gene calls are TRBV24-1 and TRBJ2-3; tentatively, D is TRBD1 (5 bases). The CDR3 contains 17 residues. The V end lost 4 bases, the J end lost 2 bases, and 18 bases lay between the germline ends. The germline CDR1 and CDR2 sequences are KGHDR and SFDVKD. The DNA of the CDR3 is TGTGCCACCAGTGACCGCAGCCCTGACAGTTTCACAGATACGCAGTATTTT. This gives the protein CATSDRSPDSFTDTQYF.

V usage is TRBV10-3 and J usage is TRBJ1-5; no reliable D call. This CDR3 is built from 13 residues. V lost 0 bases, J lost 9 bases, and 9 bases lay in between. Germline-derived CDR1 and CDR2 are ENHRY and SYGVKD. CDR3 sequence: CAISESIIRPQHF. The CDR3 DNA is TGTGCCATCAGTGAGTCGATTATACGGCCCCAGCATTTT.

This chain connects TRBV11-2 to TRBJ1-4; D remains unclear. The CDR3 extends over 15 amino acids. V was trimmed by 0 bases and J by 8 bases, leaving 13 bases between them. Per the germline V gene, CDR1 is SGHAT and CDR2 is FQNNGV. CDR3 sequence reads: CASSLDGFRKEKLFF. The CDR3 nucleotides read TGTGCCAGCAGCTTAGATGGCTTCCGAAAGGAAAAACTGTTTTTT.

This chain joins TRBV20-1 and TRBJ1-4, with 8 bases aligning to TRBD1. This CDR3 spans 16 amino acids. V dropped 3 bases and J dropped 0; count of bases not matched to a gene: 6. Per germline, CDR1 DFQATT and CDR2 SNEGSKA (reference sequence). CDR3 amino acids: CSASGGQGPTNEKLFF. As DNA, the CDR3 is TGCAGTGCTAGTGGCGGACAGGGACCAACTAATGAAAAACTGTTTTTT.

This chain joins TRBV20-1 and TRBJ2-5; TRBD2 might be the D (6 bases). V lost 4 bases, J lost 5 bases, and 14 bases lay in between. In germline, CDR1 is DFQATT, CDR2 SNEGSKA (reference sequence). The CDR3 consists of 13 residues. This CDR3 is CSAIAGTGETQYF. The DNA for the CDR3 is TGCAGTGCTATTGCGGGGACTGGGGAGACCCAGTACTTC.

CDR3 loop: CSARIPGQGGTEAFF. In nucleotides, the CDR3 is TGCAGTGCTAGAATTCCGGGACAGGGGGGCACTGAAGCTTTCTTT. The chain combines TRBV20-1 with TRBJ1-1; 11 bases agree with TRBD1. This CDR3 is built from 15 residues. Germline values: CDR1 DFQATT, CDR2 SNEGSKA (reference sequence). Losses at the gene ends were 2 bases for V and 4 bases for J; bases not matched to a gene: 6.

The chain has TRBV2 and TRBJ2-5, with a weak D call TRBD1 (7 bases). The V end lost 4 bases, the J end lost 1 base, and 10 bases lay between the germline ends. The CDR3 spans 14 residues. Germline CDR1 SNHLY, CDR2 FYNNEI. For the CDR3, the DNA is TGTGCCAGCAGTGGGCAGGGGGGCCAAGAGACCCAGTACTTC. Amino acids: CASSGQGGQETQYF.

This clonotype has just a few counts. The rearrangement links TRBV5-1 to TRBJ1-1, with 8 bases aligning to TRBD1. Germline V gene sequence: CDR1 SGHRS, CDR2 YFSETQ. The CDR3 runs to 14 residues. J was trimmed by 0 bases and V by 4 bases; bases with no gene match: 2. In nucleotides, the CDR3 is TGCGCCAGCAGCACGACAGGGGTGAACACTGAAGCTTTCTTT. Translated, it gives CASSTTGVNTEAFF.

This CDR3 reads CASSPPPGQGDTQYF. The CDR3 coding sequence is TGTGCCAGCTCACCACCACCGGGACAAGGCGATACGCAGTATTTT. This chain links TRBV18 with TRBJ2-3; the D gene is possibly TRBD1 (6 bases). V gave up 0 bases and J gave up 6 bases, with 13 bases separating them. Germline V gene lookup returns CDR1 KGHSH and CDR2 LQKENI. CDR3 length: 15 amino acids. The complete variable domain, with remaining parts taken from reference TRBV18 and TRBJ2-3, reads NAGVMQNPRHLVRRRGQEARLRCSPMKGHSHVYWYRQLPEEGLKFMVYLQKENIIDESGMPKERFSAEFPKEGPSILRIQQVVRGDSAAYFCASSPPPGQGDTQYFGPGTRLTVL.

This clonotype was detected ten times or more. The V and J genes are TRBV10-3 and TRBJ2-7; D unclear. The germline gives CDR1 ENHRY, CDR2 SYGVKD. V gave up 6 bases and J gave up 2 bases, with 14 bases separating them. The CDR3 contains 14 residues. CDR3 sequence (DNA): TGTGCCATCAGGAGTACGGATCACGCCTACGAGCAGTACGTC. Its translation: CAIRSTDHAYEQYV.